Listed below are T cell receptor beta chains from one sample, sequenced in a study of blood T cell repertoires in COVID-19. Repertoires were generated with immunoSEQ multiplex PCR, while TCRdb's copy carries only in-frame clones and drops some. The data contain some 200,000 clones, roughly 88% of them singletons. What was sequenced was PBMCs or T cells enriched from blood (not recorded which). These receptors all stem from a woman aged 40 to 49 with acute COVID-19. Each CDR3 is given with its conserved first and last residue. The D gene is left open where the match is weak. The size field is filled for only some rows; it gives once, few, many or a size class.

size,V,D,J,CDR3,DNA
.,TRBV27,.,TRBJ1-2,CASSSAGPLAGGYTF,TGTGCCAGCAGTTCGGCGGGCCCCCTGGCGGGGGGCTACACCTTC
.,TRBV15,.,TRBJ2-2,CATSRQGNTGELFF,TGTGCCACCAGCAGGCAGGGAAACACCGGGGAGCTGTTTTTT
.,TRBV29-1,.,TRBJ1-4,CSARGGSEEKLFF,TGCAGCGCAAGGGGGGGAAGTGAGGAAAAACTGTTTTTT
.,TRBV5-1,.,TRBJ2-2,CASSLVAGLDGELFF,TGCGCCAGCAGCTTGGTAGCAGGGTTGGACGGGGAGCTGTTTTTT
once,TRBV7-8,TRBD2,TRBJ2-2,CASSLARLAGTNTGELFF,TGTGCCAGCAGCTTAGCCCGACTAGCGGGTACCAACACCGGGGAGCTGTTTTTT
once,TRBV5-1,.,TRBJ1-2,CASSGGRGVEGRNDWNYGYTF,TGCGCCAGCAGCGGGGGGAGAGGGGTCGAGGGCAGGAACGACTGGAACTATGGCTACACCTTC
once,TRBV19,TRBD1,TRBJ1-1,CASSWGQGVTEAFF,TGTGCCAGTAGTTGGGGACAGGGCGTCACTGAAGCTTTCTTT
.,TRBV19,.,TRBJ1-1,CASSIRSQGITANTEAFF,TGTGCCAGTAGTATTAGGTCCCAGGGAATAACGGCGAACACTGAAGCTTTCTTT
.,TRBV5-4,.,TRBJ1-1,CASSSTVNTEAFF,TGTGCCAGCAGCTCGACAGTGAACACTGAAGCTTTCTTT
.,TRBV5-4,.,TRBJ2-6,CASSLASSGANVLTF,TGTGCCAGCAGCTTGGCCTCCTCTGGGGCCAACGTCCTGACTTTC
.,TRBV11-3,TRBD1,TRBJ2-5,CASSLGVLGTEETQYF,TGTGCCAGCAGCTTAGGGGTCTTGGGGACAGAAGAGACCCAGTACTTC
.,TRBV9,TRBD2,TRBJ2-5,CASSLSSGAEETQYF,TGTGCCAGCAGCTTAAGTAGCGGGGCCGAAGAGACCCAGTACTTC
.,TRBV15,TRBD1,TRBJ1-3,CATSRQGDTIYF,TGTGCCACCAGCAGACAGGGGGACACCATATATTTT
.,TRBV19,TRBD1,TRBJ1-2,CASSIKGAGESGYTF,TGTGCCAGTAGTATAAAGGGGGCAGGGGAAAGCGGCTACACCTTC
.,TRBV11-2,TRBD1,TRBJ1-2,CASSLDTALRGPGGYTF,TGTGCCAGCAGCTTAGACACGGCCCTCAGGGGGCCTGGCGGCTACACCTTC
.,TRBV19,.,TRBJ1-2,CASSIATGGYTF,TGTGCCAGTAGTATAGCTACCGGGGGCTACACCTTC
.,TRBV30,.,TRBJ1-6,CAWTGAYNSPLHF,TGTGCCTGGACAGGGGCATATAATTCACCCCTCCACTTT
few,TRBV4-3,.,TRBJ2-5,CASSQAWGGSDGTQYF,TGCGCCAGCAGCCAGGCTTGGGGGGGCTCGGACGGGACCCAGTACTTC
once,TRBV12-3/TRBV12-4,TRBD1,TRBJ2-1,CASSWDSKQFF,TGTGCCAGCAGTTGGGACAGTAAGCAGTTCTTC
.,TRBV6-2/TRBV6-3,TRBD2,TRBJ2-2,CASSSPGLAYPTGELFF,TGTGCCAGCAGTAGTCCGGGACTAGCCTATCCCACCGGGGAGCTGTTTTTT
.,TRBV5-1,.,TRBJ2-3,CASSLRGFWYF,TGCGCCAGCAGCTTGCGGGGGTTTTGGTATTTT
.,TRBV24-1,TRBD2,TRBJ2-1,CATRSGGMDEQFF,TGTGCCACTCGATCCGGGGGGATGGATGAGCAGTTCTTC
.,TRBV9,.,TRBJ2-2,CASSVVPSGNTGELFF,TGTGCCAGCAGCGTAGTCCCCTCGGGGAACACCGGGGAGCTGTTTTTT
.,TRBV12-3/TRBV12-4,TRBD1,TRBJ1-2,CASRPRGLGGYTF,TGTGCCAGCAGGCCCAGGGGGCTCGGTGGCTACACCTTC
.,TRBV30,TRBD1,TRBJ1-4,CAWTRDRGEKLFF,TGTGCCTGGACCCGGGACAGGGGTGAAAAACTGTTTTTT
.,TRBV5-4,.,TRBJ2-7,CASSLGHLGEQYF,TGTGCCAGCAGCTTGGGACATCTGGGCGAGCAGTACTTC
.,TRBV7-2,TRBD1,TRBJ1-1,CASSSRDSKAEAFF,TGTGCCAGCAGCTCCCGGGACAGTAAGGCTGAAGCTTTCTTT
.,TRBV19,.,TRBJ2-1,CASRTGRGDYNEQFF,TGTGCCAGTAGGACAGGGCGGGGGGACTACAATGAGCAGTTCTTC
.,TRBV12-5,.,TRBJ1-1,CASGPTGTEAFF,TGTGCTAGTGGCCCAACAGGAACTGAAGCTTTCTTT
.,TRBV29-1,TRBD1,TRBJ2-2,CSVVGTGKGTGELFF,TGCAGCGTTGTCGGGACAGGAAAGGGTACCGGGGAGCTGTTTTTT
.,TRBV7-9,.,TRBJ1-1,CASSHNRRTNTEAFF,TGTGCCAGCAGCCATAATAGGAGGACGAACACTGAAGCTTTCTTT
.,TRBV10-1,.,TRBJ1-5,CASSETSNQPQHF,TGCGCCAGCAGTGAAACATCAAATCAGCCCCAGCATTTT
.,TRBV10-3,TRBD1,TRBJ1-6,CAISRDRGNSPLHF,TGTGCCATTTCGCGCGACAGGGGAAATTCACCCCTCCACTTT
few,TRBV6-5,TRBD1,TRBJ1-1,CASKIIGQANTEAFF,TGTGCCAGCAAAATCATCGGACAGGCGAACACTGAAGCTTTCTTT
.,TRBV7-3,TRBD2,TRBJ2-5,CASSSRDLAGQETQYF,TGTGCCAGCAGCTCAAGGGATTTAGCGGGGCAAGAGACCCAGTACTTC